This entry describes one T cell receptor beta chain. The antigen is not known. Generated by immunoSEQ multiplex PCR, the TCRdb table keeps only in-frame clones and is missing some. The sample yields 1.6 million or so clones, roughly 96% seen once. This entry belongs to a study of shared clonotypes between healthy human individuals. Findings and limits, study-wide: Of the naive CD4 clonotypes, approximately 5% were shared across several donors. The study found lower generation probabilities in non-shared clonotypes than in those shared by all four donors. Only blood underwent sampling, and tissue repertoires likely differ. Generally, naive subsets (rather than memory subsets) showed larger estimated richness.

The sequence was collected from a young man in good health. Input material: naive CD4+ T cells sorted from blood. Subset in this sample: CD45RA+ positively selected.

CDR3 loop: CASSRGQGLGTEAFF. The CDR3 DNA follows: TGTGCCAGCAGCCGGGGACAGGGGTTAGGCACTGAAGCTTTCTTT. V is TRBV16 and J is TRBJ1-1; TRBD1 matches 10 bases. V shed 4 bases and J 4 bases; nucleotides not matched to a gene: 6. The CDR3 length is 15 residues. Germline-derived CDR1 and CDR2 are KGHSY and FQNENV.